The 23 T cell receptor beta chains below all came from one sample that was sequenced in a study of T-cell reconstitution after alpha-beta-depleted transplantation in children. It was with unique molecular identifiers that the TCRbeta library was prepared. TCRdb re-analysed the PCR reads in MiXCR, keeping a single row per CDR3 protein. The sample records about 360,000 distinct CDR3 sequences, roughly 14% being singletons. The material was PBMCs, obtained from the stem cell graft. The source of these receptors is a human donor who donated a stem cell graft to a child with Fanconi anemia.

This clonotype was detected a few times. The V call is TRBV11-2, the J call TRBJ2-1; D is uncertain. Germline V gene data show CDR1 as SGHAT and CDR2 as FQNNGV. The length of the CDR3 is 12 residues. The V gene lost 4 bases and the J gene lost 6 bases, with 7 bases spanning the gap. In DNA form, the CDR3 reads TGTGCCAGCAGCTATGACGGCAATGAGCAGTTCTTC. Encoded protein: CASSYDGNEQFF.

As DNA, the CDR3 is TGTGCCAGCAGCACACAGACGGGGGGTCTAGAGACCCAGTACTTC. As protein: CASSTQTGGLETQYF. The gene calls are TRBV7-8 and TRBJ2-5; 7 bases align to TRBD2. Looked up from germline, CDR1 is SGHVS and CDR2 is FQNEAQ. V shed 5 bases, J shed 4 bases, and the junction held 10 bases outside the gene matches. The CDR3 has 15 residues.

V and J are TRBV7-6 and TRBJ2-1, with TRBD1 matching 8 bases. Trimming removed 2 bases from V and 4 bases from J; junction bases left unmatched: 7. CDR1 SGHVS and CDR2 FNYEAQ come from the germline V gene. The CDR3 is made up of 16 amino acids. DNA for the CDR3: TGTGCCAGCAGCTTACAACAGGGGGGCTTTTACAATGAGCAGTTCTTC. Translated, it gives CASSLQQGGFYNEQFF.

This clonotype appeared a few times. The CDR3 nucleotides are TGTGCCAGCAGCTTAGGAACTAGCGGGGGGCCTTCCTACGAGCAGTACTTC. Its translation is CASSLGTSGGPSYEQYF. This rearrangement joins TRBV7-2 to TRBJ2-7; 12 bases map to TRBD2. This CDR3 spans 17 amino acids. Germline V gene sequence: CDR1 SGHTA, CDR2 FQGNSA. V lost 1 base to trimming and J lost 1 base; unmatched junction nucleotides: 5.

This clonotype was counted many times. CDR3 in amino acids: CASSPVPNTDTQYF. In nucleotides, the CDR3 is TGTGCCAGCTCACCGGTGCCTAACACAGATACGCAGTATTTT. This chain connects TRBV18 to TRBJ2-3; D unresolved. Germline values: CDR1 KGHSH, CDR2 LQKENI. V shed 3 bases and J shed 2 bases, with 9 bases lying between them. CDR3 length equals 14 residues. Full variable domain (remainder filled in from reference TRBV18 and TRBJ2-3): NAGVMQNPRHLVRRRGQEARLRCSPMKGHSHVYWYRQLPEEGLKFMVYLQKENIIDESGMPKERFSAEFPKEGPSILRIQQVVRGDSAAYFCASSPVPNTDTQYFGPGTRLTVL.

This clonotype has only a few counts. This sequence joins TRBV18 and TRBJ2-1; D is ambiguous. This CDR3 is built from 14 residues. Germline assignment: CDR1 KGHSH and CDR2 LQKENI. V lost 6 bases and J lost 0, with 9 bases in between. The chain's CDR3 is CASSHEDSYNEQFF. The CDR3 nucleotides read TGTGCCAGCTCGCATGAAGACTCCTACAATGAGCAGTTCTTC.

CDR3 bases: TGTGCCAGCAGTTACCTCACAGGCCGGAATTTCGAGCAGTACTTC. Protein sequence: CASSYLTGRNFEQYF. The chain has TRBV6-5 and TRBJ2-7; possibly TRBD1 for D (5 bases). Trimming took 2 bases from V and 6 from J, leaving 17 bases between them. This CDR3 is 15 amino acids long. Germline V lookup: CDR1 MNHEY, CDR2 SVGAGI.

V and J are TRBV7-2 and TRBJ2-1, with TRBD1 matching 8 bases. This CDR3 spans 14 amino acids. V lost 1 base and J lost 9; bases outside the gene matches: 5. The germline gives CDR1 SGHTA, CDR2 FQGNSA. In DNA, the CDR3 is TGTGCCAGCAGCTTAGGGGCACAGGGGGGTGAGCAGTTCTTC. Amino acids: CASSLGAQGGEQFF.

In this sample, this clonotype turned up a few times. The chain employs TRBV7-2 and TRBJ2-1, with D maybe TRBD1 (8 bases). V dropped 7 bases and J dropped 6 bases, with 16 bases sitting between them. Germline-derived CDR1 and CDR2 are SGHTA and FQGNSA. CDR3 size: 14 residues. The CDR3 protein is CASNGQGGFNEQFF. Here the CDR3 DNA reads TGTGCCAGCAACGGACAGGGAGGGTTCAATGAGCAGTTCTTC. The full variable domain, completed using reference TRBV7-2 and TRBJ2-1, is GAGVSQSPSNKVTEKGKDVELRCDPISGHTALYWYRQSLGQGLEFLIYFQGNSAPDKSGLPSDRFSAERTGGSVSTLTIQRTQQEDSAVYLCASNGQGGFNEQFFGPGTRLTVL.

This clonotype was observed a few times. V gene TRBV18 combines with J gene TRBJ2-1, with TRBD2 as a possible D gene (5 bases). This CDR3 contains 16 residues. Germline CDR1 KGHSH, CDR2 LQKENI. V shed 0 bases and J shed 3 bases, with 12 bases lying between them. The CDR3 DNA reads TGTGCCAGCTCACCACCGCCTAGCTTCGGCTACAATGAGCAGTTCTTC. This gives the protein CASSPPPSFGYNEQFF. Complete variable domain (other parts from reference TRBV18 and TRBJ2-1): NAGVMQNPRHLVRRRGQEARLRCSPMKGHSHVYWYRQLPEEGLKFMVYLQKENIIDESGMPKERFSAEFPKEGPSILRIQQVVRGDSAAYFCASSPPPSFGYNEQFFGPGTRLTVL.

The CDR3 DNA sequence: TGTGCCAGCTGGGGTTCGGACTCCTACAATGAGCAGTTCTTC. Protein product: CASWGSDSYNEQFF. This chain connects TRBV7-8 to TRBJ2-1; no firm D call. In germline, CDR1 is SGHVS, CDR2 FQNEAQ. The V and J ends lost 8 bases and 0 bases respectively, with 11 bases between them. CDR3 size: 14 residues.

This clonotype was detected ten times or more. The chain is built from TRBV6-2 or TRBV6-3 and TRBJ2-1; 11 nucleotides agree with TRBD2. After removal of 7 bases from V and 1 base from J, the junction contained 21 bases not matched to a gene. CDR1 is MNHEY, CDR2 SVGEGT, per germline. CDR3 length equals 21 residues. The CDR3 loop is CASTLLQVAGGIVGSYNEQFF. For the CDR3, the DNA is TGTGCCAGCACCTTACTACAGGTAGCGGGGGGGATAGTGGGTTCCTACAATGAGCAGTTCTTC.

At least ten counts were recorded for this clonotype. The rearrangement uses TRBV10-2 and TRBJ1-1; D is unresolved. This CDR3 is built from 11 residues. Germline-derived CDR1 and CDR2 are WSHSY and SAAADI. Trimming took off 1 base at V and 7 bases at J, with 4 bases between the two ends. The CDR3 DNA reads as TGCGCCAGCAGTGAGTATGGTGAAGCTTTCTTT. Its translation: CASSEYGEAFF.

There are many counts of this clonotype. The V and J genes are TRBV5-5 and TRBJ2-2; D call uncertain. From germline, CDR1 is SGHKS and CDR2 YYEKEE (reference sequence). The V end lost 2 bases, the J end lost 2 bases, and 10 bases lay between the germline ends. The CDR3 covers 15 residues. CDR3 sequence (DNA): TGTGCCAGCAGCTTTAGCTGGGTAAACACCGGGGAGCTGTTTTTT. Amino acid sequence: CASSFSWVNTGELFF.

In its sample, this clonotype was seen many times. The chain combines TRBV3-1 with TRBJ1-2, with 10 bases that match TRBD1. The CDR3 is 19 residues long. The germline CDR1 and CDR2 sequences are LGHDT and YNNKEL (reference sequence). The trim removed 4 bases at V and 1 base at J, leaving 15 bases unmatched. CDR3 nucleotides: TGTGCCAGCAGCCGACGATCCCCCCTAGGGGACAGGGGTAACTATGGCTACACCTTC. Protein: CASSRRSPLGDRGNYGYTF.

This clonotype was detected many times. The genes are TRBV27 and TRBJ1-6; TRBD1 might be the D (5 bases). Germline V gives CDR1 MNHEY, CDR2 SMNVEV (reference sequence). The CDR3 extends over 14 amino acids. V was trimmed by 2 bases and J by 7 bases, leaving 9 bases between them. The CDR3 loop reads CASSLVQGNSPLHF. The CDR3 nucleotides are TGTGCCAGCAGTTTAGTGCAGGGAAATTCACCCCTCCACTTT.

This clonotype was seen a few times. The rearrangement links TRBV6-5 to TRBJ1-5; tentative D call: TRBD1 (6 bases). V was clipped by 4 bases and J by 7 bases, with 14 bases between them. The length of the CDR3 is 14 residues. Germline-derived CDR1 and CDR2 are MNHEY and SVGAGI. The CDR3 protein is CASSLPGVGQPQHF. The CDR3 DNA sequence: TGTGCCAGCAGTTTACCAGGGGTTGGCCAGCCCCAGCATTTT.

In its sample, this clonotype was seen many times. V is TRBV7-2 and J is TRBJ1-1; 7 nucleotides agree with TRBD1. Trimming took 1 base from V and 8 from J; bases not matched to a gene: 7. CDR3 size: 14 residues. CDR1 and CDR2 from the germline V gene are SGHTA and FQGNSA. The CDR3 DNA follows: TGTGCCAGCAGCTTAGTCTTGGGACAGCGAGAAGCTTTCTTT. Translation gives CASSLVLGQREAFF.

This clonotype was recorded a few times. This chain uses TRBV6-2 or TRBV6-3 with TRBJ1-5; D is uncertain. The CDR3 sequence is 15 residues long. V lost 3 bases, J lost 0 bases, and 9 bases lay in between. Germline V gives CDR1 MNHEY, CDR2 SVGEGT. Written as DNA, the CDR3 is TGTGCCAGCAGTTATGGCCGGTCTAGCAATCAGCCCCAGCATTTT. Translation gives CASSYGRSSNQPQHF.

This clonotype has more than one count but fewer than ten. This chain connects TRBV11-1 to TRBJ2-3; 9 bases align to TRBD2. With V trimmed by 1 base and J by 6 bases, 14 bases remained unmatched. The CDR3 length is 18 residues. The V gene's germline CDR1 is SGHAT and CDR2 FQDESV (reference sequence). CDR3 sequence (DNA): TGTGCCAGCAGCTTAGGGGCGGGGGGGCCGCCCCCCAACGATACGCAGTATTTT. This codes for CASSLGAGGPPPNDTQYF.

This clonotype was counted between two and nine times. This chain joins TRBV6-1 and TRBJ1-6; weak D call: TRBD1 (5 bases). V lost 7 bases and J lost 10, with 14 bases in between. Per germline, CDR1 MNHNS and CDR2 SASEGT. The CDR3 extends over 13 amino acids. The CDR3 loop is CASMRGAMSPLHF. The CDR3 DNA sequence: TGTGCCAGCATGAGAGGGGCGATGTCACCCCTCCACTTT.

This clonotype was seen ten or more times. This chain links TRBV12-3 or TRBV12-4 with TRBJ1-1; D is unresolved. This CDR3 has 13 amino acids. V was cut by 6 bases and J by 0 bases, with 8 bases left in between. The DNA for the CDR3 is TGTGCCAGCAGGCCCGAGATGAACACTGAAGCTTTCTTT. The encoded protein is CASRPEMNTEAFF.

This sequence joins TRBV3-1 and TRBJ1-1; D not resolved. There are 14 residues in the CDR3. In germline, CDR1 is LGHDT, CDR2 YNNKEL (reference sequence). V was cut by 0 bases and J by 1 base, with 6 bases left in between. The CDR3 sequence is CASSQDIGNTEAFF. DNA of the CDR3: TGTGCCAGCAGCCAAGACATCGGGAACACTGAAGCTTTCTTT.